These 26 T cell receptor beta chains were sequenced from one sample in a study of blood T cell repertoires in COVID-19. Sequencing used immunoSEQ multiplex PCR; TCRdb keeps in-frame clones, though not all of them. The sample has roughly 250,000 clones; approximately 86% are singletons. The sample taken for sequencing was PBMCs or T cells enriched from blood (not recorded which). The receptors come from a woman between 50 and 59 years old who had recovered from COVID-19.

The chain combines TRBV6-5 with TRBJ1-4; unclear D gene. The V and J ends lost 6 bases and 3 bases respectively, with 11 bases between them. CDR1 and CDR2 (germline): MNHEY, SVGAGI. This CDR3 has 14 residues. In DNA form, the CDR3 reads TGTGCCAGCAGCCTTGGTCGGGCTAATGAAAAACTGTTTTTT. Protein: CASSLGRANEKLFF.

This chain uses TRBV29-1 with TRBJ1-2; no definite D call. The CDR3 has 14 residues. V was cut by 4 bases and J by 8 bases, with 20 bases left in between. In germline, CDR1 is SQVTM, CDR2 ANQGSEA. Here the CDR3 reads CSVVRYGSQRGYTF. For the CDR3, the DNA is TGCAGCGTTGTCCGGTACGGGTCTCAAAGGGGCTACACCTTC.

V is TRBV11-2 and J is TRBJ2-1, with 7 bases lining up with TRBD2. V shed 2 bases and J 7 bases; nucleotides not matched to a gene: 8. This CDR3 is 15 amino acids long. The V gene's germline CDR1 is SGHAT and CDR2 FQNNGV. The CDR3: CASSLSGRELNEQFF. The CDR3 DNA reads TGTGCCAGCAGCTTATCTGGGCGGGAGTTAAATGAGCAGTTCTTC.

The chain has TRBV7-6 and TRBJ2-7, with D tentatively TRBD2 (6 bases). The CDR3 is 16 residues long. Trimming stripped 3 bases from V and 1 base from J, with 16 bases between. Germline V gives CDR1 SGHVS, CDR2 FNYEAQ. The DNA for the CDR3 is TGTGCCAGCAGCTTCGGCCTACCGCGGGGTTCCTACGAGCAGTACTTC. It translates to CASSFGLPRGSYEQYF.

The chain is built from TRBV5-6 and TRBJ1-2; the match to TRBD1 covers 10 bases. Germline V lookup: CDR1 SGHDT, CDR2 YYEEEE. Trimming removed 1 base from V and 0 bases from J; junction bases left unmatched: 3. There are 16 residues in the CDR3. The CDR3 spells CASSLFGTGANYGYTF. The CDR3 DNA sequence: TGTGCCAGCAGCTTGTTCGGGACAGGGGCTAACTATGGCTACACCTTC.

The chain employs TRBV11-3 and TRBJ2-3; 7 bases align to TRBD2. The CDR3 runs to 16 residues. The germline V gene encodes CDR1 SGHNT and CDR2 YENEEA. V was clipped by 1 base and J by 0 bases; unmatched bases: 4. The CDR3 here is CASSLGGGRSTDTQYF. In nucleotides, the CDR3 is TGTGCCAGCAGCTTAGGCGGCGGGAGAAGCACAGATACGCAGTATTTT.

This clone occurred once. This chain joins TRBV3-1 (or the pseudogene TRBV3-2) and TRBJ2-7; TRBD2 aligns across 8 bases. Trimming took 4 bases from V and 1 from J; bases not matched to a gene: 21. This CDR3 has 20 amino acids. Germline CDR1 LGHDT, CDR2 YNNKEL (reference sequence). CDR3 in amino acids: CASSPKSGGLAGLVSYEQYF. The CDR3, as DNA: TGTGCCAGCAGCCCTAAATCCGGGGGCCTAGCGGGCTTGGTGTCCTACGAGCAGTACTTC.

The rearrangement joins TRBV3-1 (or the pseudogene TRBV3-2) to TRBJ2-1; D is unresolved. Germline CDR1 is LGHDT and CDR2 is YNNKEL (reference sequence). Trimming pared 3 bases from V and 7 bases from J, leaving 7 bases between. The CDR3 consists of 12 residues. This chain's CDR3 is CASSQSQNEQFF. CDR3 DNA: TGTGCCAGCAGCCAGTCCCAAAATGAGCAGTTCTTC.

This clone was found a few times. V and J are TRBV5-1 and TRBJ1-1; perhaps TRBD1 as D (6 bases). Per germline, CDR1 SGHRS and CDR2 YFSETQ. This CDR3 is built from 15 residues. V shed 5 bases and J shed 3 bases, with 17 bases lying between them. The chain's CDR3 is CASRNWGLRDTEAFF. In DNA, the CDR3 is TGCGCCAGCAGAAACTGGGGGCTTAGGGACACTGAAGCTTTCTTT.

The chain combines TRBV6-2 or TRBV6-3 with TRBJ2-7; 10 positions match TRBD2. After removal of 4 bases from V and 4 bases from J, the junction contained 7 bases not matched to a gene. The CDR3 extends over 15 amino acids. The germline CDR1 and CDR2 sequences are MNHEY and SVGEGT. The CDR3 protein is CASSSQQREGYEQYF. In DNA, the CDR3 is TGTGCCAGCAGTTCCCAGCAGCGGGAGGGATACGAGCAGTACTTC.

This rearrangement joins TRBV21-1 to TRBJ2-4; TRBD2 reflects the table's D call only, with no check against the DNA. TRBV21-1 constitutes a pseudogene. The CDR3 totals 13 residues. The CDR3 sequence is CAENRLAKNIQYF. CDR3 coding DNA: TGTGCCGAGAACCGTCTAGCCAAAAACATTCAGTACTTC.

The V and J genes are TRBV5-1 and TRBJ2-1; 7 bases agree with TRBD1. Per germline, CDR1 SGHRS and CDR2 YFSETQ. V was clipped by 7 bases and J by 5 bases; unmatched bases: 6. CDR3 length: 13 amino acids. The CDR3, as DNA: TGCGCCAGCGGGCAGGGGGTCAACAATGAGCAGTTCTTC. Its translation is CASGQGVNNEQFF.

The chain links TRBV27 to TRBJ2-7, with D tentatively TRBD2 (5 bases). The CDR3 totals 13 residues. CDR1 and CDR2 (germline): MNHEY, SMNVEV (reference sequence). V lost 4 bases and J lost 3, with 10 bases in between. The CDR3 nucleotides read TGTGCCAGCAGTTCGGACGGGATCTACGAGCAGTACTTC. Its protein product is CASSSDGIYEQYF.

The chain combines TRBV18 with TRBJ2-7; the D gene is possibly TRBD2 (5 bases). Germline V gene lookup returns CDR1 KGHSH and CDR2 LQKENI. V gave up 3 bases and J gave up 2 bases, with 8 bases separating them. The CDR3 contains 13 residues. The DNA for the CDR3 is TGTGCCAGCTCACCGATCGGGGCCTACGAGCAGTACTTC. It specifies CASSPIGAYEQYF.

The chain is built from TRBV2 and TRBJ2-1; D may be TRBD2 (6 bases). CDR1 SNHLY and CDR2 FYNNEI come from the germline V gene. Between the trimmed V and J ends, which lost 7 bases and 12 bases, there was a span of 22 bases. The CDR3 has 14 amino acids. This chain's CDR3 is CASTWDGLTGGQFF. The CDR3 nucleotides are TGTGCCAGCACTTGGGATGGACTAACCGGTGGGCAGTTCTTC.

The V call is TRBV18, the J call TRBJ1-6; 11 positions agree with TRBD1. CDR3 length equals 15 residues. CDR1 is KGHSH, CDR2 LQKENI, per germline. V lost 3 bases and J lost 9; bases outside the gene matches: 4. CDR3 sequence (DNA): TGTGCCAGCTCACCGGGACAGGGGGGTGCTTCACCCCTCCACTTT. Translating gives CASSPGQGGASPLHF.

The CDR3 nucleotides are TGTGCCAGCAGCTTATCCGACAGTGAGACCCAGTACTTC. This sequence encodes CASSLSDSETQYF. This chain links TRBV7-3 with TRBJ2-5, with D possibly being TRBD1 (5 bases). Trimming removed 2 bases at V and 5 bases at J, with 9 bases between. The CDR3 is 13 amino acids. Germline V gene data show CDR1 as SGHTA and CDR2 as FQGTGA.

This clone showed up just once. The chain couples TRBV7-8 to TRBJ2-6, with 7 bases aligning to TRBD1. The length of the CDR3 is 18 residues. V lost 2 bases to trimming and J lost 1 base; unmatched junction nucleotides: 8. Germline CDR1 SGHVS, CDR2 FQNEAQ. CDR3 protein: CASSLNTGVLSGANVLTF. Here the CDR3 DNA reads TGTGCCAGCAGCTTAAATACAGGGGTATTATCTGGGGCCAACGTCCTGACTTTC.

The gene calls are TRBV5-4 and TRBJ1-3; 7 bases align to TRBD1. This CDR3 contains 15 residues. Germline V gene sequence: CDR1 SGHNT, CDR2 YYREEE (reference sequence). J was trimmed by 2 bases and V by 0 bases; bases with no gene match: 2. CDR3 amino acids: CASSLGGTAGNTIYF. The CDR3 DNA sequence: TGTGCCAGCAGCTTGGGTGGGACAGCTGGAAACACCATATATTTT.

The chain joins TRBV7-8 to TRBJ2-6, with 13 bases that match TRBD2. The CDR3 covers 19 residues. Per the germline V gene, CDR1 is SGHVS and CDR2 is FQNEAQ. V lost 1 base and J lost 4; bases outside the gene matches: 7. Written as DNA, the CDR3 is TGTGCCAGCAGCTTAGGGTGGACTAGCGGGAGTCCAGGGGCCAACGTCCTGACTTTC. Its translation: CASSLGWTSGSPGANVLTF.

The rearrangement links TRBV19 to TRBJ1-1; D perhaps matches TRBD1 (5 bases). The CDR3 runs to 13 residues. The germline CDR1 and CDR2 sequences are LNHDA and SQIVND (reference sequence). V was cut by 4 bases and J by 1 base, with 7 bases left in between. The CDR3 region is CASSNRPNTEAFF. CDR3 sequence (DNA): TGTGCCAGTAGTAACAGGCCGAACACTGAAGCTTTCTTT. Combining the CDR3 with reference TRBV19 and TRBJ1-1 gives the whole variable domain DGGITQSPKYLFRKEGQNVTLSCEQNLNHDAMYWYRQDPGQGLRLIYYSQIVNDFQKGDIAEGYSVSREKKESFPLTVTSAQKNPTAFYLCASSNRPNTEAFFGQGTRLTVV.

The chain links TRBV6-5 to TRBJ1-2; no firm D call. The CDR3 is 15 residues long. The V gene's germline CDR1 is MNHEY and CDR2 SVGAGI. V lost 3 bases and J 0 bases, leaving 11 bases between the germline ends. The CDR3, as DNA: TGTGCCAGCAGTTATCGGGGAGACGCTAACTATGGCTACACCTTC. Its protein is CASSYRGDANYGYTF.

The table lists this clone with a few counts. This rearrangement joins TRBV6-2 or TRBV6-3 to TRBJ1-1; D remains unclear. Deletions cut 0 bases from V and 1 base from J, with 12 bases between. Germline V gene sequence: CDR1 MNHEY, CDR2 SVGEGT. The CDR3 totals 16 residues. The CDR3 DNA reads as TGTGCCAGCAGTTACTCTGCGCCCGGGGAGAACACTGAAGCTTTCTTT. This encodes CASSYSAPGENTEAFF.

CDR3 sequence reads: CASSGAGVGMSSYNEQFF. Written as DNA, the CDR3 is TGCGCCAGCAGTGGGGCGGGAGTGGGCATGAGCTCCTACAATGAGCAGTTCTTC. The chain is built from TRBV10-1 and TRBJ2-1, with TRBD2 identical over 7 bases. CDR1 is WNHNN and CDR2 is SYGVQD in the germline V gene (reference sequence). The V and J ends lost 4 bases and 0 bases, in that order; junction bases with no gene match: 12. The CDR3 is made up of 18 amino acids.

V is TRBV12-3 or TRBV12-4 and J is TRBJ1-2, with a possible D match to TRBD1 (6 bases). The CDR3 sequence is 13 residues long. The V gene lost 3 bases and the J gene lost 3 bases, with 8 bases spanning the gap. CDR3 amino acids: CASSLSGDYGYTF. In nucleotides, the CDR3 is TGTGCCAGCAGTTTGTCAGGGGACTATGGCTACACCTTC.

The rearrangement joins TRBV2 to TRBJ1-6, with TRBD1 matching over 8 bases. Germline CDR1 and CDR2: SNHLY and FYNNEI. The J segment lost 9 bases and the V segment lost 6 bases, leaving 10 bases of the junction unmatched. The CDR3 covers 15 residues. The chain's CDR3 is CASSADRGGGSPLHF. The CDR3 nucleotides are TGTGCCAGCAGCGCCGACAGGGGAGGGGGTTCACCCCTCCACTTT.